The 20 T cell receptor beta chains listed next were all sequenced from one sample in a study of CD8 T cells in ankylosing spondylitis. TCRdb re-called the 5' RACE reads through MiXCR, storing one row per CDR3 protein. The sample holds roughly 670,000 distinct CDR3 sequences, 15% to 20% seen once. Study-wide results and caveats: Seemingly characteristic of ankylosing spondylitis blood was a TCR beta motif consisting of roughly 8 highly homologous variants.

These TCRs' antigens remain unknown. The sequenced material came from blood, either unsorted or a sorted T cell fraction (not recorded which). These receptors were collected from a male donor with ankylosing spondylitis.

This clonotype was counted ten times or more. This chain's CDR3 is CASRETSGLHQVTDTQYF. The CDR3, as DNA: TGTGCCAGCAGGGAGACTAGCGGGCTTCATCAAGTCACAGATACGCAGTATTTT. J is TRBJ2-3 and V is TRBV12-3 or TRBV12-4, with 10 positions matching TRBD2. CDR3 length: 18 residues. V gave up 6 bases and J gave up 2 bases; unmatched junction bases: 14.

J is TRBJ2-7 and V is TRBV6-1; possibly TRBD1 for D (6 bases). The CDR3 spans 13 residues. Germline CDR1 MNHNS, CDR2 SASEGT. The V end was cut by 2 bases, the J end by 5 bases, with 10 bases between. The CDR3 nucleotides are TGTGCCAGCAGTGAAACAGGGTCCCACGAGCAGTACTTC. Translation gives CASSETGSHEQYF.

There are many counts of this clonotype. The J gene is TRBJ1-1, the V gene TRBV12-3 or TRBV12-4; the D gene is possibly TRBD1 (6 bases). Between the trimmed V and J ends, which lost 8 bases and 6 bases, there was a span of 16 bases. The CDR3 sequence is 13 residues long. CDR3: CASWGGLGAEAFF. In DNA, the CDR3 is TGTGCCAGCTGGGGGGGGCTCGGGGCTGAAGCTTTCTTT.

This clonotype came up once. This may be a read error, as it is one base from a much larger clone. The rearrangement uses TRBV29-1 and TRBJ2-3; possibly TRBD1 for D (5 bases). Per the germline V gene, CDR1 is SQVTM and CDR2 is ANQGSEA. Between the trimmed V and J ends, which lost 6 bases and 3 bases, there was a span of 10 bases. The CDR3 runs 12 residues. CDR3 DNA sequence: TGCAGCGTCAGGTCAGGGACAGATACGCAGTATTTT. Amino acid sequence: CSVRSGTDTQYF.

The V call is TRBV7-9, the J call TRBJ2-1, with 11 nucleotides matching TRBD2. V lost 1 base and J lost 7; bases outside the gene matches: 3. The CDR3 totals 15 residues. The V gene's germline CDR1 is SEHNR and CDR2 FQNEAQ (reference sequence). CDR3 sequence: CASSLETSGSNEQFF. The CDR3 bases are TGTGCCAGCAGCTTAGAAACTAGCGGGAGTAATGAGCAGTTCTTC. Based on the CDR3 plus reference TRBV7-9 and TRBJ2-1, the full variable domain is DTGVSQNPRHKITKRGQNVTFRCDPISEHNRLYWYRQTLGQGPEFLTYFQNEAQLEKSRLLSDRFSAERPKGSFSTLEIQRTEQGDSAMYLCASSLETSGSNEQFFGPGTRLTVL.

This clonotype has a count of ten or more. This chain links TRBV24-1 with TRBJ1-1; D is uncertain. This CDR3 has 12 residues. From germline, CDR1 is KGHDR and CDR2 SFDVKD. Trimming took off 6 bases at V and 1 base at J, with 5 bases between the two ends. In DNA, the CDR3 is TGTGCCACCAGTAGCCGGAACACTGAAGCTTTCTTT. Translating gives CATSSRNTEAFF.

This clonotype was seen a few times. J is TRBJ2-3 and V is TRBV11-3, with 7 nucleotides matching TRBD2. CDR1 is SGHNT, CDR2 YENEEA, per germline. This CDR3 has 17 residues. Trimming took 5 bases from V and 3 from J; bases not matched to a gene: 14. The CDR3 nucleotides read TGTGCCAGCAGCCCCGAGGGAGGGGCGCGTGTGACAGATACGCAGTATTTT. As protein: CASSPEGGARVTDTQYF.

V is TRBV4-3 and J is TRBJ2-7, with D unclear. The CDR3 loop spans 15 amino acids. Trimming cost V 1 base and J 3 bases, with 13 bases left between them. The V gene's germline CDR1 is LGHNA and CDR2 YSLEER. The CDR3 spells CASSQGLARLYEQYF. The DNA of the CDR3 is TGCGCCAGCAGCCAAGGTCTTGCCCGACTCTACGAGCAGTACTTC.

The CDR3, as DNA: TGTGCCAGCGAGGGACAGGGGGGGGGTGAGCAGTTCTTC. Translation: CASEGQGGGEQFF. V gene TRBV2 combines with J gene TRBJ2-1, with 11 bases fitting TRBD1. The CDR3 consists of 13 residues. Germline assignment: CDR1 SNHLY and CDR2 FYNNEI. V was clipped by 8 bases and J by 9 bases; unmatched bases: 6.

V is TRBV20-1 and J is TRBJ2-2, with D tentatively TRBD1 (6 bases). Trimming cost V 6 bases and J 9 bases, with 17 bases left between them. The length of the CDR3 is 13 residues. Germline-derived CDR1 and CDR2 are DFQATT and SNEGSKA (reference sequence). CDR3 DNA: TGCAGTGCCCCCGGACAGCGACCCCGGGAGCTGTTTTTT. Encoded protein: CSAPGQRPRELFF.

CDR3 loop: CASSFDTMNTEAFF. The CDR3 nucleotides are TGCGCCAGCAGCTTCGACACCATGAACACTGAAGCTTTCTTT. The chain couples TRBV5-1 to TRBJ1-1; no clear D gene. The CDR3 extends over 14 amino acids. The germline V gene has CDR1 SGHRS and CDR2 YFSETQ. V was trimmed by 2 bases and J by 0 bases, leaving 8 bases between them.

This clonotype was picked up a small number of times. This chain connects TRBV5-1 to TRBJ2-7, with a tentative D call TRBD2 (6 bases). The germline CDR1 and CDR2 sequences are SGHRS and YFSETQ. The CDR3 totals 17 residues. V gave up 2 bases and J gave up 3 bases, with 21 bases separating them. The CDR3 here is CASSFDGVLGGVYEQYF. CDR3 DNA sequence: TGCGCCAGCAGCTTCGACGGAGTCCTAGGAGGGGTCTACGAGCAGTACTTC.

This sequence joins TRBV20-1 and TRBJ1-1, with a possible D match to TRBD1 (5 bases). V was clipped by 4 bases and J by 5 bases, with 8 bases between them. Germline-derived CDR1 and CDR2 are DFQATT and SNEGSKA (reference sequence). This CDR3 is built from 11 residues. CDR3 in DNA: TGCAGTGCTACCAGGGAGACTGAAGCTTTCTTT. Its translation: CSATRETEAFF.

The chain employs TRBV5-1 and TRBJ2-3; no clear D gene. Trimming shortened V by 0 bases and J by 2 bases, and 10 bases separated the two germline ends. The CDR3 is made up of 15 amino acids. Germline CDR1 SGHRS, CDR2 YFSETQ. The CDR3 is CASSLEPSPTDTQYF. The CDR3 DNA sequence: TGCGCCAGCAGCTTGGAGCCCAGTCCCACAGATACGCAGTATTTT.

This clonotype was seen repeatedly, ten times or more. This sequence joins TRBV7-6 and TRBJ2-7; D ambiguous. V shed 1 base and J shed 2 bases, with 12 bases lying between them. In germline, CDR1 is SGHVS, CDR2 FNYEAQ. The CDR3 is 15 amino acids. In DNA, the CDR3 is TGTGCCAGCAGCTTAGGCGGTTTAAATACCTACGAGCAGTACTTC. Its translation: CASSLGGLNTYEQYF.

The chain combines TRBV11-2 with TRBJ1-2; 8 nucleotides line up with TRBD1. V dropped 3 bases and J dropped 1; count of bases not matched to a gene: 10. This CDR3 is 17 amino acids long. Looked up from germline, CDR1 is SGHAT and CDR2 is FQNNGV. The CDR3 coding sequence is TGTGCCAGCAGCTTCCCAGGGGGCGGACCGAATAACTATGGCTACACCTTC. It encodes CASSFPGGGPNNYGYTF.

The chain combines TRBV2 with TRBJ2-2, with D possibly TRBD2 on 5 matching bases. Germline values: CDR1 SNHLY, CDR2 FYNNEI. The germline V and J ends were trimmed by 7 bases and 2 bases, with 14 bases remaining between them. CDR3 length equals 15 residues. Here the CDR3 reads CASIANGINTGELFF. CDR3 DNA sequence: TGTGCCAGCATTGCTAACGGGATAAACACCGGGGAGCTGTTTTTT.

This CDR3 reads CATSDPRTSGGRDTDTQYF. DNA for the CDR3: TGTGCCACCAGTGACCCGAGGACTAGCGGGGGCCGGGACACAGATACGCAGTATTTT. The gene calls are TRBV24-1 and TRBJ2-3; 13 bases fit TRBD2. The length of the CDR3 is 19 residues. The V segment lost 4 bases and the J segment 2 bases; nucleotides outside the gene matches: 11. The germline V gene has CDR1 KGHDR and CDR2 SFDVKD.

CDR3 coding DNA: TGCGCCAGCAGCCACGGACTAGAGCAGTTCTTC. Amino acid sequence: CASSHGLEQFF. This sequence joins TRBV4-1 and TRBJ2-1, with a possible D match to TRBD2 (6 bases). V shed 3 bases and J shed 10 bases, with 7 bases lying between them. This CDR3 contains 11 residues. Germline values: CDR1 MGHRA, CDR2 YSYEKL.

This clonotype was observed a few times. The chain has TRBV7-2 and TRBJ2-7, with 11 bases aligning to TRBD1. The CDR3 totals 16 residues. Germline V gene sequence: CDR1 SGHTA, CDR2 FQGNSA. V lost 5 bases, J lost 3 bases, and 9 bases stayed unmatched. The CDR3 coding sequence is TGTGCCAGCAGCCTCCGCCCGGGACAGGGGGGCTACGAGCAGTACTTC. Translation gives CASSLRPGQGGYEQYF.